Listed here is a single TCR beta chain. Self-reported history from a screening survey and questionnaire set each donor's cohort. As handled by the study authors: Nucleated cell number was recorded as an estimate derived from reference gene primer amplification. TCRdb's copy holds only in-frame clones and misses some; the assay was immunoSEQ multiplex PCR. V, J and clone size were drawn from that table, and D and trimming were deduced from the DNA. The table has roughly 250,000 clones, about 83% seen once. These data come from a study of blood T cell repertoires in COVID-19. About the research overall: COVID-19 samples from acute and convalescent phases originated in the United States, Italy and Spain. PBMCs, B-cell-depleted T cells, or T cells were the source of the cDNA or gDNA that made up the material.

CDR3 length: 17 amino acids. Trimming removed 1 base at V and 2 bases at J, with 17 bases between. Germline assignment: CDR1 LGHDT and CDR2 YNNKEL (reference sequence). The rearrangement joins TRBV3-1 (or the pseudogene TRBV3-2) to TRBJ2-5, with D perhaps TRBD1 (5 bases). The TCR comes from a woman aged 40 to 50 who had been exposed to COVID-19. Specimen: PBMCs or T cells enriched from blood (not recorded which). CDR3 bases: TGTGCCAGCAGCCAAGGAAAGGGGATAACAGCTCAAGAGACCCAGTACTTC. Translation gives CASSQGKGITAQETQYF.